Below are 5 T cell receptor beta chains sequenced from a single sample in a study of cytomegalovirus exposure and HLA in healthy donors. Method: immunoSEQ multiplex PCR; TCRdb's copy keeps in-frame clones and lacks some. Of 65,000 to 85,000 clones listed, roughly 94% were seen once; the top ten hold nearly 0.7%. The material sequenced was PBMCs. The receptor source for this set is a woman aged 18 to 35 in good health and CMV-seronegative.

In DNA, the CDR3 is TGTGCCAGCAGTGAAGATGCTAGCGGGGGGGTAGGCAAAAACATTCAGTACTTC. It encodes CASSEDASGGVGKNIQYF. The chain carries TRBV2 and TRBJ2-4; 12 bases fit TRBD2. CDR1 SNHLY and CDR2 FYNNEI come from the germline V gene. The CDR3 spans 18 residues. V lost 1 base and J lost 3; bases outside the gene matches: 7. The full variable domain, its missing parts supplied by reference TRBV2 and TRBJ2-4, is EPEVTQTPSHQVTQMGQEVILRCVPISNHLYFYWYRQILGQKVEFLVSFYNNEISEKSEIFDDQFSVERPDGSNFTLKIRSTKLEDSAMYFCASSEDASGGVGKNIQYFGAGTRLSVL.

The chain has TRBV28 and TRBJ2-1, with D possibly TRBD1 on 6 matching bases. Germline lookup yields CDR1 MDHEN and CDR2 SYDVKM. The CDR3 has 13 residues. Between the trimmed V and J ends, which lost 9 bases and 0 bases, there was a span of 9 bases. The CDR3 region has the DNA TGTGCCAGTGGGGGCAGCTCCTACAATGAGCAGTTCTTC. Its translation: CASGGSSYNEQFF.

The V and J genes are TRBV28 and TRBJ1-4; 12 bases match TRBD1. V lost 3 bases to trimming and J lost 8 bases; unmatched junction nucleotides: 10. Germline V CDR1 and CDR2: MDHEN, SYDVKM. The CDR3 extends over 17 amino acids. The CDR3 region has the DNA TGTGCCAGCAGTTTCCGGGACAGGGGGCTGGCTTTGGAAAAACTGTTTTTT. Encoded protein: CASSFRDRGLALEKLFF. Based on the CDR3 plus reference TRBV28 and TRBJ1-4, the full variable domain is DVKVTQSSRYLVKRTGEKVFLECVQDMDHENMFWYRQDPGLGLRLIYFSYDVKMKEKGDIPEGYSVSREKKERFSLILESASTNQTSMYLCASSFRDRGLALEKLFFGSGTQLSVL.

The chain combines TRBV7-9 with TRBJ2-3; TRBD2 aligns across 8 bases. The CDR3 is 16 amino acids. The ends lost 5 bases at V and 4 bases at J; junction bases unmatched: 11. Per germline, CDR1 SEHNR and CDR2 FQNEAQ (reference sequence). The CDR3 loop reads CASSAPGGGRPDTQYF. The DNA of the CDR3 is TGTGCCAGCAGCGCTCCGGGGGGGGGCCGACCAGATACGCAGTATTTT.

The chain joins TRBV6-4 to TRBJ1-4; no reliable D call. Trimming stripped 5 bases from V and 5 bases from J, with 12 bases between. From germline, CDR1 is MRHNA and CDR2 SNTAGT. The CDR3 extends over 14 amino acids. The CDR3 sequence: CASSLDFGNEKLFF. CDR3 DNA sequence: TGTGCCAGCAGTTTGGACTTCGGCAATGAAAAACTGTTTTTT.